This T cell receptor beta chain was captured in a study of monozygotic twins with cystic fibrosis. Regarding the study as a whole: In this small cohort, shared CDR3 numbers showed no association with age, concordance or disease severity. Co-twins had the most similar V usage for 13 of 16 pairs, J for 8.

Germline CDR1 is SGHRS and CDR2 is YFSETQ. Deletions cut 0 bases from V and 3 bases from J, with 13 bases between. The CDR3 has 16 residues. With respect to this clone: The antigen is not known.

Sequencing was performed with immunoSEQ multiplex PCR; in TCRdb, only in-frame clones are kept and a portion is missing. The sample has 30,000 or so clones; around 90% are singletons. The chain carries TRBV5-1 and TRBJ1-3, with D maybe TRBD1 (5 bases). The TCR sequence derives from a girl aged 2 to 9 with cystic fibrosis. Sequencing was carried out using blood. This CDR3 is CASSLAYGANGNTIYF. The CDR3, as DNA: TGCGCCAGCAGCTTGGCCTACGGGGCCAATGGAAACACCATATATTTT.